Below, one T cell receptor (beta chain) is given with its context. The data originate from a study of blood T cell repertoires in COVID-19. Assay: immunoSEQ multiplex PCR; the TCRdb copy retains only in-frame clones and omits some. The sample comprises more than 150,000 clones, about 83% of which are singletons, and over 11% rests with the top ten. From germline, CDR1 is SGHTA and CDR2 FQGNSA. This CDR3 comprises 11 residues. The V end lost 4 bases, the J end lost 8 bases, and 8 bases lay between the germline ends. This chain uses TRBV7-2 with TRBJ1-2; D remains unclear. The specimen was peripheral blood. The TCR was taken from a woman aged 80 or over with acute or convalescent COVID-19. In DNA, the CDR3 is TGTGCCAGCAGCTCGAACTTCGGCTACACCTTC. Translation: CASSSNFGYTF.